These 24 T cell receptor beta chains came from one sample sequenced in a study of OX40 agonist ivuxolimab in advanced cancers. TCRdb's table, derived via immunoSEQ multiplex PCR, lists solely in-frame clones and lacks some. The sample holds 50,000 to 70,000 clones, 80% to 90% seen once. Sequenced material: CD4+ or CD8+ T cells sorted from blood, taken in a trial of the OX40 agonist ivuxolimab. The source of these receptors is an adult with an advanced solid tumor such as melanoma, head and neck, liver or kidney cancer.

J is TRBJ2-7 and V is TRBV6-1, with D maybe TRBD2 (6 bases). Per germline, CDR1 MNHNS and CDR2 SASEGT. Trimming shortened V by 2 bases and J by 12 bases, and 23 bases separated the two germline ends. The CDR3 runs 15 residues. The chain's CDR3 is CASSEWPRRGIFPYF. In nucleotides, the CDR3 is TGTGCCAGCAGTGAATGGCCCCGTCGGGGGATTTTTCCGTACTTC.

The chain recombines TRBV25-1 with TRBJ2-3; weak D call: TRBD2 (5 bases). Looked up from germline, CDR1 is MGHDK and CDR2 is SYGVNS. The CDR3 spans 12 residues. Trimming removed 2 bases from V and 6 bases from J, with 6 bases in between. The CDR3 region has the DNA TGTGCCAGCAGTGAAATAGCGGATACGCAGTATTTT. It codes for CASSEIADTQYF.

J is TRBJ1-6 and V is TRBV11-1; a weak D match, TRBD1 (6 bases). V was clipped by 1 base and J by 7 bases, with 8 bases between them. This CDR3 has 14 residues. The germline gives CDR1 SGHAT, CDR2 FQDESV (reference sequence). For the CDR3, the DNA is TGTGCCAGCAGCTTAGACAGGGTGAATTCACCCCTCCACTTT. Protein product: CASSLDRVNSPLHF.

In the case of this clone: No DNA is shown, since the ends of the CDR3 on it are uncertain; the CDR3 is the one TCRdb lists. The V gene is TRBV21-1, the J gene TRBJ2-3; TRBD2 reflects the table's D call only, with no check against the DNA. TRBV21-1 is a listed pseudogene. The CDR3 is 16 residues long, ends included. The CDR3 is CASSKLWGGGTDTQYF.

V gene TRBV9 combines with J gene TRBJ2-3; 8 bases map to TRBD2. The CDR3 contains 17 residues. The germline gives CDR1 SGDLS, CDR2 YYNGEE. Trimming at V came to 4 bases and at J to 4 bases, leaving 14 bases not matched to a gene. This CDR3 is CASSSGASGTRSDTQYF. The CDR3 region has the DNA TGTGCCAGCAGCTCGGGGGCCTCCGGGACTAGATCAGATACGCAGTATTTT.

This clone has a single count. The chain is built from TRBV29-1 and TRBJ2-5; D tentatively fits TRBD1 or TRBD2 (5 bases each). The DNA end lines up better with TRBJ2-7; the J call may be wrong. The CDR3 is made up of 13 amino acids. Germline CDR1 is SQVTM and CDR2 is ANQGSEA. CDR3 bases: TGCAGCGTCGTCCGGGACGGCAACTACGAGCAGTACTTC. This sequence encodes CSVVRDGNYEQYF.

The chain uses TRBV7-9 and TRBJ2-1; 9 bases match TRBD1. The CDR3 is made up of 15 amino acids. Trimming removed 2 bases from V and 3 bases from J; junction bases left unmatched: 2. The germline V gene has CDR1 SEHNR and CDR2 FQNEAQ (reference sequence). In DNA form, the CDR3 reads TGTGCCAGCAGCTTAACAGGGGGCAACTACAATGAGCAGTTCTTC. Translation gives CASSLTGGNYNEQFF.

V gene TRBV5-5 combines with J gene TRBJ1-1; 9 bases match TRBD1. The germline CDR1 and CDR2 sequences are SGHKS and YYEKEE (reference sequence). This CDR3 region has 15 residues. J was trimmed by 6 bases and V by 4 bases; bases with no gene match: 10. The CDR3 reads CASSGDRAIPPEAFF. The CDR3 bases are TGTGCCAGCAGCGGGGACAGGGCTATCCCCCCTGAAGCTTTCTTT.

The chain recombines TRBV6-1 with TRBJ2-5, with D possibly matching TRBD1 (5 bases). The CDR3 extends over 14 amino acids. The germline CDR1 and CDR2 sequences are MNHNS and SASEGT. V shed 4 bases and J shed 4 bases, with 13 bases lying between them. CDR3 in amino acids: CASSARGLGETQYF. Here the CDR3 DNA reads TGTGCCAGCAGTGCTAGGGGTTTAGGAGAGACCCAGTACTTC.

The rearrangement links TRBV18 to TRBJ2-4; 9 bases align to TRBD1. The germline V gene has CDR1 KGHSH and CDR2 LQKENI. V was pared by 3 bases and J by 0 bases, with 6 bases of the junction left unmatched. The CDR3 has 17 residues. DNA of the CDR3: TGTGCCAGCTCACCTACACAGGGGGCTCTAGCCAAAAACATTCAGTACTTC. Amino acid sequence: CASSPTQGALAKNIQYF.

The chain carries TRBV10-3 and TRBJ2-3; D is uncertain. CDR1 ENHRY and CDR2 SYGVKD come from the germline V gene. The V gene lost 5 bases and the J gene lost 0 bases, with 15 bases spanning the gap. This CDR3 spans 16 amino acids. CDR3 sequence (DNA): TGTGCCATCAGTTCAGACGGAGCCGTTAGCACAGATACGCAGTATTTT. It translates to CAISSDGAVSTDTQYF.

The chain combines TRBV28 with TRBJ1-4; TRBD1 aligns across 7 bases. The V and J ends lost 3 bases and 8 bases, in that order; junction bases with no gene match: 9. The CDR3 spans 15 residues. The V gene's germline CDR1 is MDHEN and CDR2 SYDVKM. The CDR3 region has the DNA TGTGCCAGCAGTTTCCGGACAGGAGGGGCCGAAAAACTGTTTTTT. Protein: CASSFRTGGAEKLFF.

V and J are TRBV2 and TRBJ2-3, with unresolved D. The CDR3 spans 15 residues. V gave up 3 bases and J gave up 2 bases, with 12 bases separating them. Germline-derived CDR1 and CDR2 are SNHLY and FYNNEI. DNA of the CDR3: TGTGCCAGCAGTGAGCAGCCCTTTTCCACAGATACGCAGTATTTT. It translates to CASSEQPFSTDTQYF.

The chain recombines TRBV19 with TRBJ2-1; 7 nucleotides agree with TRBD2. V dropped 3 bases and J dropped 6; count of bases not matched to a gene: 8. The V gene's germline CDR1 is LNHDA and CDR2 SQIVND (reference sequence). The CDR3 consists of 15 residues. In DNA, the CDR3 is TGTGCCAGTAGTATGGGAAGCGGGATAGGCAATGAGCAGTTCTTC. This sequence encodes CASSMGSGIGNEQFF.

The chain links TRBV30 to TRBJ1-5, with D possibly being TRBD1 (6 bases). CDR1 and CDR2 (germline): GTSNPN, SVGIG (reference sequence). The CDR3 totals 13 residues. Trimming shortened V by 2 bases and J by 1 base, and 6 bases separated the two germline ends. This CDR3 is CAWSQGSNQPQHF. CDR3 bases: TGTGCCTGGAGTCAGGGGAGCAATCAGCCCCAGCATTTT.

This chain links TRBV19 with TRBJ2-1; 10 nucleotides match TRBD1. V lost 5 bases to trimming and J lost 12 bases; unmatched junction nucleotides: 13. Per germline, CDR1 LNHDA and CDR2 SQIVND (reference sequence). The CDR3 sequence is 15 residues long. The CDR3 is CASSGGTGEIMLQFF. CDR3 nucleotides: TGTGCCAGTAGTGGGGGGACAGGGGAGATAATGTTGCAGTTCTTC.

The rearrangement links TRBV11-3 to TRBJ2-1; TRBD2 aligns across 7 bases. Germline V CDR1 and CDR2: SGHNT, YENEEA. V was pared by 0 bases and J by 7 bases, with 9 bases of the junction left unmatched. This CDR3 has 16 amino acids. The CDR3 spells CASSLEFGMGGNEQFF. CDR3 DNA: TGTGCCAGCAGCTTAGAGTTCGGGATGGGAGGGAATGAGCAGTTCTTC.

The gene calls are TRBV2 and TRBJ1-1; tentatively, D is TRBD1 (5 bases). CDR3 size: 14 residues. V lost 6 bases, J lost 0 bases, and 11 bases lay in between. Germline V CDR1 and CDR2: SNHLY, FYNNEI. CDR3 amino acids: CASRPDRLNTEAFF. The CDR3 DNA follows: TGTGCCAGCAGGCCCGACAGACTGAACACTGAAGCTTTCTTT.

The CDR3 reads CASSKGTGIPDTQYF. CDR3 nucleotide sequence: TGTGCCAGCAGCAAGGGGACAGGGATCCCAGATACGCAGTATTTT. The rearrangement joins TRBV27 to TRBJ2-3, with 9 bases lining up with TRBD1. The CDR3 runs 15 residues. CDR1 is MNHEY and CDR2 is SMNVEV in the germline V gene (reference sequence). J was trimmed by 4 bases and V by 6 bases; bases with no gene match: 8.

This clone was detected once. V and J are TRBV5-1 and TRBJ2-3; D unclear. CDR3 length: 14 residues. V gave up 0 bases and J gave up 2 bases, with 7 bases separating them. Germline loops: CDR1 SGHRS, CDR2 YFSETQ. The CDR3 spells CASSLGLDTDTQYF. The CDR3, as DNA: TGCGCCAGCAGCTTGGGGCTAGACACAGATACGCAGTATTTT.

This clone has just a few counts. CDR3 coding DNA: TGTGCCAGCAGCTTGGGAAGGGGCTATTCCTACAATGAGCAGTTCTTC. Translated, it gives CASSLGRGYSYNEQFF. The chain is built from TRBV5-5 and TRBJ2-1; maybe TRBD1 (5 bases). The V end lost 0 bases, the J end lost 1 base, and 11 bases lay between the germline ends. The germline gives CDR1 SGHKS, CDR2 YYEKEE (reference sequence). The CDR3 covers 16 residues.

The V and J genes are TRBV2 and TRBJ1-2, with D possibly matching TRBD1 (6 bases). The CDR3 loop spans 14 amino acids. Germline values: CDR1 SNHLY, CDR2 FYNNEI. V shed 6 bases and J shed 8 bases, with 19 bases lying between them. The CDR3, as DNA: TGTGCCAGCAGCCCCGGACAGCAGGCCTGGGGCTACACCTTC. It yields the protein CASSPGQQAWGYTF.

V and J are TRBV10-1 and TRBJ2-3; D is possibly TRBD1 or TRBD2 (5 bases each). The V end was cut by 4 bases, the J end by 2 bases, with 19 bases between. The CDR3 totals 17 residues. Germline V gene sequence: CDR1 WNHNN, CDR2 SYGVQD (reference sequence). CDR3 residues: CASSVGVRGGLTDTQYF. The CDR3, as DNA: TGCGCCAGCAGTGTAGGGGTAAGGGGCGGACTCACAGATACGCAGTATTTT.

CDR3 nucleotides: TGTGCCAGCAGCAGTTACAGGGGGCCGAACACTGAAGCTTTCTTT. Protein product: CASSSYRGPNTEAFF. V and J are TRBV21-1 and TRBJ1-1; TRBD1 reflects the table's D call only, with no check against the DNA. TRBV21-1 is tagged as a pseudogene. CDR3 length equals 15 residues.